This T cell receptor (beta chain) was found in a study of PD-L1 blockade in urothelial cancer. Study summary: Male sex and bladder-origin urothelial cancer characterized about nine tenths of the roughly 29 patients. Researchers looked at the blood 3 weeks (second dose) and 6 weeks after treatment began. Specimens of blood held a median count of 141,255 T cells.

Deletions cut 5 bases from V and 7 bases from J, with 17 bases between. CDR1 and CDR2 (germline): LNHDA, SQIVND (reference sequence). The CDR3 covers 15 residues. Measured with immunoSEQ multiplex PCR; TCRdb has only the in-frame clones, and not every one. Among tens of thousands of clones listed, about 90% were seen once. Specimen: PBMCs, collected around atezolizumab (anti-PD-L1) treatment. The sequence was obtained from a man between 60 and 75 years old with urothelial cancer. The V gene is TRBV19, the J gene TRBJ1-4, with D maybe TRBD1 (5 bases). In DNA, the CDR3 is TGTGCCAGTAGTCCTCCAGGGTTTCGTGGTGAAAAACTGTTTTTT. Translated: CASSPPGFRGEKLFF.